Listed below are T cell receptor beta chains from one sample, sequenced in a study of blood T cell repertoires in COVID-19. Data came from immunoSEQ multiplex PCR; TCRdb stores just in-frame clones and leaves some out. Found here are around 180,000 clones, roughly 82% of them singletons; the top ten hold more than 5%. Sequencing used peripheral blood. The receptors shown here come from a woman in her 30s with acute or convalescent COVID-19. Each CDR3 is given with its conserved first and last residue. The order of the fields is J gene, D gene, clone size, V gene, CDR3 protein, CDR3 DNA. D genes are given only for firm matches. Not all rows give a size; the values are once, few, many and, for expanded clones, a class.

TRBJ1-2 | NA | NA | TRBV2 | CASARGHNYGYTF | TGTGCCAGCGCTAGGGGACACAACTATGGCTACACCTTC
TRBJ1-4 | TRBD1 | NA | TRBV7-9 | CASSRSGTGLPSTNEKLFF | TGTGCCAGCAGCAGATCTGGGACAGGACTACCTTCAACTAATGAAAAACTGTTTTTT
TRBJ1-2 | NA | NA | TRBV5-6 | CASSRPKTTPYGYTF | TGTGCCAGCAGCCGACCCAAGACAACTCCATATGGCTACACCTTC
TRBJ1-5 | TRBD1 | NA | TRBV4-1 | CASSHGIGQGYQPQHF | TGCGCCAGCAGCCACGGGATCGGACAGGGGTATCAGCCCCAGCATTTT
TRBJ1-2 | TRBD1 | NA | TRBV12-3/TRBV12-4 | CASSLTGQDTF | TGTGCCAGCAGCCTGACAGGGCAGGACACCTTC
TRBJ1-1 | TRBD1 | few | TRBV7-9 | CASSQIRTGIEYTEAFF | TGTGCCAGCAGCCAGATCCGGACAGGAATAGAGTACACTGAAGCTTTCTTT
TRBJ2-7 | TRBD1 | NA | TRBV2 | CASSEGMAGGLYEQYF | TGTGCCAGCAGTGAAGGTATGGCAGGGGGATTGTACGAGCAGTACTTC
TRBJ2-3 | TRBD2 | once | TRBV3-1/TRBV3-2 | CASSHMIAGWDTDTQYF | TGTGCCAGCAGCCACATGATAGCGGGGTGGGACACAGATACGCAGTATTTT
TRBJ1-5 | TRBD1 | NA | TRBV27 | CASKRTGASNQPQHF | TGTGCCAGCAAGAGGACAGGGGCAAGCAATCAGCCCCAGCATTTT
TRBJ1-2 | NA | NA | TRBV6-2/TRBV6-3 | CASSYSLRYGYTF | TGTGCCAGCAGTTACAGTCTGAGGTATGGCTACACCTTC
TRBJ2-3 | NA | once | TRBV5-1 | CASRPWAGDTQYF | TGCGCCAGCAGGCCGTGGGCTGGAGATACGCAGTATTTT
TRBJ1-5 | NA | once | TRBV6-5 | CAARGDHRQPQHF | TGTGCCGCCCGGGGGGATCATAGGCAGCCCCAGCATTTT
TRBJ1-3 | NA | few | TRBV28 | CASFRLSGNTIYF | TGTGCCAGCTTTAGACTCTCTGGAAACACCATATATTTT
TRBJ1-1 | NA | NA | TRBV30 | CAWSTGFDAEAFF | TGTGCCTGGAGTACAGGGTTTGACGCTGAAGCTTTCTTT
TRBJ2-5 | TRBD2 | NA | TRBV7-3 | CASSLRTSGGGETQYF | TGTGCCAGCAGCTTAAGGACTAGCGGGGGTGGAGAGACCCAGTACTTC
TRBJ2-5 | NA | NA | TRBV7-2 | CASSPVGGQQETQYF | TGTGCCAGCAGCCCGGTCGGAGGACAGCAAGAGACCCAGTACTTC
TRBJ1-1 | NA | NA | TRBV20-1 | CSASFGVVSEAFF | TGCAGTGCTAGTTTCGGGGTGGTATCTGAAGCTTTCTTT
TRBJ1-1 | TRBD1 | NA | TRBV29-1 | CSVPGGSITEAFF | TGCAGCGTACCAGGGGGATCCATCACTGAAGCTTTCTTT
TRBJ1-1 | TRBD1 | NA | TRBV5-5 | CASSPGDRGWTEAFF | TGTGCCAGCAGCCCTGGGGACAGGGGGTGGACTGAAGCTTTCTTT
TRBJ1-1 | TRBD1 | NA | TRBV25-1 | CASGDRGSSGLSTEAFF | TGTGCCAGCGGCGACAGGGGGAGTTCGGGGCTGTCCACTGAAGCTTTCTTT
TRBJ1-4 | NA | NA | TRBV3-1/TRBV3-2 | CASRKQGFNEKLFF | TGTGCCAGCAGGAAACAGGGATTTAATGAAAAACTGTTTTTT